This T cell receptor (beta chain) emerged from a study of blood T cell repertoires in COVID-19. This clone was counted a single time. Trimming took off 1 base at V and 0 bases at J, with 10 bases between the two ends. The germline V gene encodes CDR1 SGHVS and CDR2 FNYEAQ. The CDR3 runs to 16 residues. Clones were sequenced by immunoSEQ multiplex PCR, and TCRdb holds only the in-frame ones, with some missing. The table includes under 350,000 clones, around nine tenths detected once. The J gene is TRBJ1-3, the V gene TRBV7-6; possible D gene TRBD1, 5 bases. Sequencing was performed on peripheral blood. This clonotype originated in a man aged 40-49 years with acute or convalescent COVID-19. CDR3 region: CASSLGDSISGNTIYF. The DNA for the CDR3 is TGTGCCAGCAGCTTAGGTGACAGTATCTCTGGAAACACCATATATTTT.